These T cell receptor beta chains were read from a single sample in a study of blood T cell repertoires in COVID-19. Sequenced by immunoSEQ multiplex PCR; TCRdb stores in-frame clones only, minus some. The top ten clones hold roughly 0.87% of a sample with a few hundred thousand clones, 70% to 85% of them seen once. Source material: peripheral blood. All receptors derive from a human donor with COVID-19, enrolled during active disease. The donor label of this sample is uncertain. CDR3s include the opening cysteine and the closing phenylalanine or tryptophan. A D gene is named only where the DNA matches it firmly. Clone size is shown for a subset of rows, as once, few, many or a class of expanded clone.

TRBV2	-	TRBD1	TRBJ1-2	CASTTPGGASYGYTF	TGTGCCAGCACCACCCCAGGGGGCGCGTCTTATGGCTACACCTTC
TRBV10-3	once	TRBD2	TRBJ2-2	CAISGLAGDTGELFF	TGTGCCATCAGTGGACTAGCGGGAGACACCGGGGAGCTGTTTTTT
TRBV6-2/TRBV6-3	once	-	TRBJ2-1	CASSYGQRINEQFF	TGTGCCAGCAGTTACGGACAGCGGATCAATGAGCAGTTCTTC
TRBV5-1	-	TRBD1	TRBJ1-2	CASSASGGIGYGYTF	TGCGCCAGCAGCGCCTCAGGGGGCATAGGCTATGGCTACACCTTC
TRBV11-3	-	-	TRBJ2-4	CASSLGGNNAIQYF	TGTGCCAGCAGCTTAGGAGGGAATAACGCCATTCAGTACTTC
TRBV6-5	-	-	TRBJ1-5	CASSSGWGDQPQHF	TGTGCCAGCAGTTCCGGTTGGGGGGATCAGCCCCAGCATTTT
TRBV3-1/TRBV3-2	-	TRBD1	TRBJ1-6	CASSQETGNNSPLHF	TGTGCCAGCAGCCAAGAGACAGGGAATAATTCACCCCTCCACTTT
TRBV6-2/TRBV6-3	-	-	TRBJ1-5	CASSYSGGPHQPQHF	TGTGCCAGCAGTTACTCGGGCGGGCCCCATCAGCCCCAGCATTTT
TRBV9	-	TRBD1	TRBJ1-1	CASSVGQGGNTEAFF	TGTGCCAGCAGCGTAGGACAGGGGGGGAACACTGAAGCTTTCTTT
TRBV19	-	TRBD1	TRBJ1-5	CASSIEWGQRNQPQHF	TGTGCCAGTAGTATAGAATGGGGACAGAGAAATCAGCCCCAGCATTTT
TRBV7-6	once	TRBD1	TRBJ1-6	CASSSRTGDNSPLHF	TGTGCCAGCAGCTCCCGGACAGGAGATAATTCACCCCTCCACTTT
TRBV30	-	-	TRBJ1-2	CAWSVRDYGYTF	TGTGCCTGGAGTGTAAGAGACTATGGCTACACCTTC
TRBV10-1	-	-	TRBJ2-4	CASSDGSETKNIQYF	TGCGCCAGCAGTGACGGGTCTGAGACCAAAAACATTCAGTACTTC
TRBV19	-	TRBD1	TRBJ2-5	CASSRDSQETQYF	TGTGCCAGTTCACGGGACAGTCAAGAGACCCAGTACTTC
TRBV10-3	-	-	TRBJ2-3	CAISAERQGTDTQYF	TGTGCCATCAGTGCCGAAAGGCAGGGCACAGATACGCAGTATTTT
TRBV9	-	TRBD2	TRBJ2-5	CASSAYSGSQETQYF	TGTGCCAGCAGCGCCTATAGCGGGAGCCAGGAGACCCAGTACTTC
TRBV7-2	-	-	TRBJ1-5	CASSWGQVINQPQHF	TGTGCCAGCAGCTGGGGACAAGTAATCAATCAGCCCCAGCATTTT
TRBV23-1	-	-	TRBJ1-2	CVFGDNYGYTF	TGCGTCTTCGGGGATAACTATGGCTACACCTTC
TRBV3-1/TRBV3-2	-	-	TRBJ2-7	CASSQGSLTSYEQYF	TGTGCCAGCAGCCAAGGGTCACTAACCTCCTACGAGCAGTACTTC
TRBV2	-	-	TRBJ1-1	CASSEMGSSTEAFF	TGTGCCAGCAGTGAAATGGGCAGTTCCACTGAAGCTTTCTTT
TRBV4-2	few	TRBD1	TRBJ1-6	CASSQGDRNRGPLHF	TGTGCCAGCAGCCAAGGGGACAGGAATCGAGGACCCCTCCACTTT
TRBV3-1/TRBV3-2	-	TRBD2	TRBJ2-7	CASSQGARVAGAYEQYF	TGTGCCAGCAGCCAAGGGGCAAGGGTAGCGGGAGCTTATGAGCAGTACTTC
TRBV5-4	once	TRBD2	TRBJ2-2	CASSSPASGRAGELFF	TGTGCCAGCAGCTCCCCCGCCAGCGGGAGAGCCGGGGAGCTGTTTTTT
TRBV5-6	-	TRBD1	TRBJ2-7	CASSAPGQGPVQYF	TGTGCCAGCAGCGCACCGGGACAGGGTCCGGTGCAGTACTTC
TRBV6-5	once	TRBD1	TRBJ2-7	CASSPVTGAHEQYF	TGTGCCAGCAGCCCCGTGACAGGGGCCCACGAGCAGTACTTC
TRBV5-1	-	TRBD2	TRBJ2-5	CASSFSVSGSGSGETQYF	TGCGCCAGCAGCTTTTCCGTTTCAGGTAGCGGGAGTGGGGAGACCCAGTACTTC
TRBV29-1	-	TRBD2	TRBJ2-2	CSVEDYGTSGSSNTGELFF	TGCAGCGTTGAAGATTATGGGACTAGCGGGAGTTCGAACACCGGGGAGCTGTTTTTT
TRBV28	once	-	TRBJ2-2	CASSHTKGVAGTGELFF	TGTGCCAGCAGCCACACTAAGGGGGTTGCGGGCACCGGGGAGCTGTTTTTT